This T cell receptor (beta chain) stems from a study of T cell changes during pregnancy in multiple sclerosis. In its sample, this clone was seen once. Sequenced by immunoSEQ multiplex PCR; TCRdb stores in-frame clones only, minus some. Of 85,000 to 100,000 clones detected, 85% to 95% appear once; the ten largest clones hold around 2.7%. Germline loops: CDR1 SGHTA, CDR2 FQGNSA. There are 16 residues in the CDR3. V lost 6 bases and J lost 2; bases outside the gene matches: 13. Specimen: peripheral blood, collected in the first trimester of pregnancy. The chain uses TRBV7-2 and TRBJ2-7; 7 bases map to TRBD1. This sequence was found in a female donor with multiple sclerosis, enrolled in a pregnancy study. The CDR3 DNA is TGTGCCAGCAGTTCTGGACAGGCGAAATTAGCCTACGAGCAGTACTTC. This codes for CASSSGQAKLAYEQYF.